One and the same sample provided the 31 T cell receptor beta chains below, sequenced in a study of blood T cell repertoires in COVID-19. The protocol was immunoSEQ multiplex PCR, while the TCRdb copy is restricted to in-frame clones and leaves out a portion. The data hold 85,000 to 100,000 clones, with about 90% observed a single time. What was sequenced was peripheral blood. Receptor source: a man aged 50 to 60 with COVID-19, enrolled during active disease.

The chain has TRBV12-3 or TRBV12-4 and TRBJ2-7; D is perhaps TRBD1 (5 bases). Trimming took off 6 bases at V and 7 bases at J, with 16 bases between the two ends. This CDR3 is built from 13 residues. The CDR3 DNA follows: TGTGCCAGCAGCCCCTGGACACTATGGGAGCAGTACTTC. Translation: CASSPWTLWEQYF.

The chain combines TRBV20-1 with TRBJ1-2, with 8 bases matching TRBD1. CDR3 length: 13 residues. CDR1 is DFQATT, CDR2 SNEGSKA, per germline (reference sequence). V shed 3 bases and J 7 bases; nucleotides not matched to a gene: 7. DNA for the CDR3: TGCAGTGCTAGTGCCCAGGGGGCTTTTGGCTACACCTTC. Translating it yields CSASAQGAFGYTF.

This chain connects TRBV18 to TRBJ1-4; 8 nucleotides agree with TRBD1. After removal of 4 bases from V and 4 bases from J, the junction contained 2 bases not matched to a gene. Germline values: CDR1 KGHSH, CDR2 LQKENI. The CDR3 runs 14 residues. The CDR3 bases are TGTGCCAGCTCACGGACAGGGCTTAATGAAAAACTGTTTTTT. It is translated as CASSRTGLNEKLFF.

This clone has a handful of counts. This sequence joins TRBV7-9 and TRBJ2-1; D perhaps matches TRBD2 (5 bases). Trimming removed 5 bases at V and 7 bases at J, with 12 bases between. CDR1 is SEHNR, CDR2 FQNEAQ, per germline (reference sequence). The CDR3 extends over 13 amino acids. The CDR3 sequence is CASSLSGENEQFF. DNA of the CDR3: TGTGCCAGCAGCCTAAGCGGAGAGAATGAGCAGTTCTTC.

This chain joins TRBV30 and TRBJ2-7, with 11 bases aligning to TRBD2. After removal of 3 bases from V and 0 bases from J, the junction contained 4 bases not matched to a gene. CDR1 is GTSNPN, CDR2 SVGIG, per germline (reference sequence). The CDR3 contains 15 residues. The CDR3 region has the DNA TGTGCCTGGAGCCTAGCGGGGGGTCCCTCCTACGAGCAGTACTTC. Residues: CAWSLAGGPSYEQYF.

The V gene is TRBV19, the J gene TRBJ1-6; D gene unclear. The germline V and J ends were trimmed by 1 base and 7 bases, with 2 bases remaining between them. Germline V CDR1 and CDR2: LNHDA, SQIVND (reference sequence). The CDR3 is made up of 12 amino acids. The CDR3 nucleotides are TGTGCCAGTAGTATAGCAAATTCACCCCTCCACTTT. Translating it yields CASSIANSPLHF.

This CDR3 is CASSEWGTGETEKLFF. CDR3 in DNA: TGTGCCAGCAGTGAATGGGGGACAGGGGAAACTGAAAAACTGTTTTTT. The rearrangement joins TRBV2 to TRBJ1-4; 10 nucleotides agree with TRBD1. With V trimmed by 2 bases and J by 7 bases, 7 bases remained unmatched. This CDR3 contains 16 residues. Germline assignment: CDR1 SNHLY and CDR2 FYNNEI.

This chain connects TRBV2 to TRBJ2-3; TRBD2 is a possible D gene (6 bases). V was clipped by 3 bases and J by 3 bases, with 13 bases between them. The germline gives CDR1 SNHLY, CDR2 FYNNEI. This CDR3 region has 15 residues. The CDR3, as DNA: TGTGCCAGCAGTGATTGGTGGAGGGTGACAGATACGCAGTATTTT. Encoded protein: CASSDWWRVTDTQYF.

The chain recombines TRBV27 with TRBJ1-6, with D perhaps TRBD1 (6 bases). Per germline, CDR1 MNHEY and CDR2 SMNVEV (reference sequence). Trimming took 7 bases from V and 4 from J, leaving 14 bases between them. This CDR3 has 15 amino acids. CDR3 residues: CASNGGKGYNSPLHF. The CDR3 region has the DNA TGTGCCAGCAATGGGGGCAAAGGATATAATTCACCCCTCCACTTT.

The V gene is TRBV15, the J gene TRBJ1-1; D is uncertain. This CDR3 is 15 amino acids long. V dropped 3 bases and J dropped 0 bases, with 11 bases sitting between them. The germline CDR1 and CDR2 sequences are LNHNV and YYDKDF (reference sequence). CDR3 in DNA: TGTGCCACCAGCAGCGTGTTACAGTTGAACACTGAAGCTTTCTTT. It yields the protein CATSSVLQLNTEAFF.

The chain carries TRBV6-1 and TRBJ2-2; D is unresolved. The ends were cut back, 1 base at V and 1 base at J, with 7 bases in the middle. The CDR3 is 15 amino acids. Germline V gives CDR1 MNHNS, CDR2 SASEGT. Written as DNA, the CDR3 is TGTGCCAGCAGTGAAGAGTCAGTGAACACCGGGGAGCTGTTTTTT. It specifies CASSEESVNTGELFF.

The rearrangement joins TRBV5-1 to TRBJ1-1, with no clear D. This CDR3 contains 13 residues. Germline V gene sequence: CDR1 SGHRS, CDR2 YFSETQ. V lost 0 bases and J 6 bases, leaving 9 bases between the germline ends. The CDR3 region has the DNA TGCGCCAGCAGCTTGGCCGTGCCGGCTGAAGCTTTCTTT. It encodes CASSLAVPAEAFF.

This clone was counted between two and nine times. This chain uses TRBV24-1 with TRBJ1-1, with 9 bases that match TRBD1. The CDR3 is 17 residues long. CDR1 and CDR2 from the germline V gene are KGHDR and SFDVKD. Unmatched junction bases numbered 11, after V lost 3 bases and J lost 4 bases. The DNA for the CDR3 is TGTGCCACCAGTGATACCGGGACAGGGCCCCGGGGCACTGAAGCTTTCTTT. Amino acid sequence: CATSDTGTGPRGTEAFF.

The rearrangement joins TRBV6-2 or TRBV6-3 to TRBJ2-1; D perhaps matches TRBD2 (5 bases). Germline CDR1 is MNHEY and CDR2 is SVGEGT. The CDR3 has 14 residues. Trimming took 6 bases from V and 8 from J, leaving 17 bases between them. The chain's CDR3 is CASSQSEPEDEQFF. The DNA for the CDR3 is TGTGCCAGCAGCCAATCCGAACCGGAGGATGAGCAGTTCTTC.

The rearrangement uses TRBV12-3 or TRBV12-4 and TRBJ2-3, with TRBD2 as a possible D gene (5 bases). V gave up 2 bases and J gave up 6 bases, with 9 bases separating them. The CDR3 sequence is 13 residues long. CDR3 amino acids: CASSLSGFDTQYF. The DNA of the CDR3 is TGTGCCAGCAGTTTAAGCGGATTCGATACGCAGTATTTT.

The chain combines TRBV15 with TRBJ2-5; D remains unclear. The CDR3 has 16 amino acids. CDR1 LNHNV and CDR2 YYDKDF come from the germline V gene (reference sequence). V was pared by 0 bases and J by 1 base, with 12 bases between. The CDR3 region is CATSRDPDSFQETQYF. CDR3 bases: TGTGCCACCAGCAGAGATCCTGATAGCTTCCAAGAGACCCAGTACTTC.

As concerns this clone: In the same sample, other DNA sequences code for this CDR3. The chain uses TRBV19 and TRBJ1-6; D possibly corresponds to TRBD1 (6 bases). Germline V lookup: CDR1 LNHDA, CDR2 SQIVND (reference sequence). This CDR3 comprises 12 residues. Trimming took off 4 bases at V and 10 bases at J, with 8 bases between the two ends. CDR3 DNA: TGTGCCAGTAGTACAGGGGTGTCACCCCTCCACTTT. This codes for CASSTGVSPLHF.

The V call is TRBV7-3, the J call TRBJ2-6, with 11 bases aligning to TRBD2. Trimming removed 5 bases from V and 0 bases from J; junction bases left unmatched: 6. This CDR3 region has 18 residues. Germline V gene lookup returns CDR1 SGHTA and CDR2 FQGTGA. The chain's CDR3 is CASSPLAGGRSGANVLTF. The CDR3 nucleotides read TGTGCCAGCAGCCCTCTAGCGGGGGGCCGCTCTGGGGCCAACGTCCTGACTTTC.

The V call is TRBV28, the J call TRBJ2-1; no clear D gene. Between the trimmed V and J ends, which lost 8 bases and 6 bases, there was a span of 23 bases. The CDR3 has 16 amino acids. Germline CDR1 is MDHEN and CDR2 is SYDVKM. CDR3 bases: TGTGCCAGCTCCCTAAGAGCTCGGCCCGGCGGCAATGAGCAGTTCTTC. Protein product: CASSLRARPGGNEQFF.

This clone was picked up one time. The CDR3 loop is CASSRGTSGPTGELFF. CDR3 sequence (DNA): TGCGCCAGCAGCAGAGGGACTAGCGGGCCCACCGGGGAGCTGTTTTTT. The genes are TRBV5-1 and TRBJ2-2; 12 nucleotides agree with TRBD2. J lost 4 bases, V lost 4 bases, and 5 bases had no gene match. This CDR3 contains 16 residues. Germline CDR1 reads SGHRS; CDR2 reads YFSETQ.

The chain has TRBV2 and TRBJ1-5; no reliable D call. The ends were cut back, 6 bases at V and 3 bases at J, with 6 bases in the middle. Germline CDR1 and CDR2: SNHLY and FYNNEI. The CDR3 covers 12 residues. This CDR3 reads CASRTFNQPQHF. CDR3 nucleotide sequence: TGTGCCAGCAGGACATTCAATCAGCCCCAGCATTTT.

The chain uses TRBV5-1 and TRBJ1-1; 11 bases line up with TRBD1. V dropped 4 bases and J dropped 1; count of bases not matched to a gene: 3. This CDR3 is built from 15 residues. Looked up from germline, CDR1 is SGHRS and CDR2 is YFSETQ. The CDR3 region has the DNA TGCGCCAGCAGCGGGACAGGGGGAACGAACACTGAAGCTTTCTTT. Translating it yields CASSGTGGTNTEAFF.

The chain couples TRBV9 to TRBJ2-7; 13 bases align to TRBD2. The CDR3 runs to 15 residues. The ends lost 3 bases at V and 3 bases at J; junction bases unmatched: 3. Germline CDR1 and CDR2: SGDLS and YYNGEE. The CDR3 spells CASSGTSGGDYEQYF. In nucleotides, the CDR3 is TGTGCCAGCAGCGGTACTAGCGGGGGGGACTACGAGCAGTACTTC.

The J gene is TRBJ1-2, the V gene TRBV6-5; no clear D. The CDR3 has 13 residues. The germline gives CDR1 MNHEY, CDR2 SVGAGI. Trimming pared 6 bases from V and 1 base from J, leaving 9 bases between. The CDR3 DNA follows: TGTGCCAGCAGCCAGGTGTTTAACTATGGCTACACCTTC. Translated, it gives CASSQVFNYGYTF.

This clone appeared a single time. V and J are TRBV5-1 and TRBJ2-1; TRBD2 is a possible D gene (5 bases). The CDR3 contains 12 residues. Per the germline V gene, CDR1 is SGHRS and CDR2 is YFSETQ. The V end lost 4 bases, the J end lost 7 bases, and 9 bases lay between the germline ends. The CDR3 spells CASSPQRNEQFF. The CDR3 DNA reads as TGCGCCAGCAGCCCCCAGCGGAATGAGCAGTTCTTC.

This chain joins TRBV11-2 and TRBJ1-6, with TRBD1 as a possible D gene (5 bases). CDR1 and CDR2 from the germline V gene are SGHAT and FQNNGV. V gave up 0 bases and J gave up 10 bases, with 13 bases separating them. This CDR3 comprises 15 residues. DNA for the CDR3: TGTGCCAGCAGCTTAGAGGGCCAGGGATTCTCACCCCTCCACTTT. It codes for CASSLEGQGFSPLHF.

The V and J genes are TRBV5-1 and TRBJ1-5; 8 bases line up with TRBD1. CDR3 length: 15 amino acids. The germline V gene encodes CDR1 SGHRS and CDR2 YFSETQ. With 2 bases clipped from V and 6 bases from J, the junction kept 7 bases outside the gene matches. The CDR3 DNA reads TGCGCCAGCAGCTTTTCAGGGGGCGAGGGTCAGCCCCAGCATTTT. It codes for CASSFSGGEGQPQHF.

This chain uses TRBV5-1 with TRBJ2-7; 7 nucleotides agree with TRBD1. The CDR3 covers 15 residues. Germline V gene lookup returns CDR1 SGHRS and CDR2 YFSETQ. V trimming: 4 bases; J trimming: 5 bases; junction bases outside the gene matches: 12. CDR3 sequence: CASSPTGRGSHEQYF. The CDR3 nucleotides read TGCGCCAGCAGCCCCACAGGCAGGGGGTCCCACGAGCAGTACTTC.

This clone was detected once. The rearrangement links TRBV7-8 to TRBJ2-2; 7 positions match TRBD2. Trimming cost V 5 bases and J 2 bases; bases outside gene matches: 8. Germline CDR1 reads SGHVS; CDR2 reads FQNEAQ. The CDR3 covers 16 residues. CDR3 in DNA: TGTGCCAGCAGCGTATTACTAGCGTCCAACACCGGGGAGCTGTTTTTT. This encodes CASSVLLASNTGELFF.

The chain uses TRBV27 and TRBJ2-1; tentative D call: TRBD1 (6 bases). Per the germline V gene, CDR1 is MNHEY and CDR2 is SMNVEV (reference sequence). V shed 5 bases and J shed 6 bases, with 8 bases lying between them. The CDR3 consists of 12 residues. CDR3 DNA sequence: TGTGCCAGCAGTCCACAGGGCAATGAGCAGTTCTTC. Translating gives CASSPQGNEQFF.

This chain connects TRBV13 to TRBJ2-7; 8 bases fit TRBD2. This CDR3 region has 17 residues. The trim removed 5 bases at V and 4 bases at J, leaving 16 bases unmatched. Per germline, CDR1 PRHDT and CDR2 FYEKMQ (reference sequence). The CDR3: CASSPGGSGGRVYEQYF. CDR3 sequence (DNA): TGTGCCAGCAGCCCAGGAGGAAGCGGGGGCCGGGTTTACGAGCAGTACTTC.